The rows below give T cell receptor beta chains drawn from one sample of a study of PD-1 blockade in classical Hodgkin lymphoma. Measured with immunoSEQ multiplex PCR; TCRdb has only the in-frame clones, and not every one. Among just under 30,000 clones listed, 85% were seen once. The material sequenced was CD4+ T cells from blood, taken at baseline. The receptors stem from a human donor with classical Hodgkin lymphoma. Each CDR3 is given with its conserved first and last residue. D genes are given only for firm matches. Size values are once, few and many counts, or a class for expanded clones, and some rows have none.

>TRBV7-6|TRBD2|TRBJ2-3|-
TGTGCCAGCAGCTTAACTAGCGGGACGGGCACAGATACGCAGTATTTT
CASSLTSGTGTDTQYF
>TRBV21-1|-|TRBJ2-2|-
TGTGCCACCTTTCAATCCGGGACAAGCCTCACCGGGGAGCTGTTTTTT
CATFQSGTSLTGELFF
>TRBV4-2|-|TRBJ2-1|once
TGTGCCAGCAGCCAAGATCGGGGAGACAATGAGCAGTTCTTC
CASSQDRGDNEQFF
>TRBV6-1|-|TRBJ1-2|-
TGTGCCAGCAGTGAAAGGCAGGGTATGGGTTCCTATGGCTACACCTTC
CASSERQGMGSYGYTF
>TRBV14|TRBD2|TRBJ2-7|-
TGTGCCAGCAGTCGGGGGACTAGAGGTTACGAGCAGTACTTC
CASSRGTRGYEQYF
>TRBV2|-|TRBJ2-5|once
TGTGCCAGCACCCAGGAGGAGACCCAGTACTTC
CASTQEETQYF
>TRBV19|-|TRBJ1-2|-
TGTGCCAGTAGTATCGGAGGGCCCAGCGGCTACACCTTC
CASSIGGPSGYTF
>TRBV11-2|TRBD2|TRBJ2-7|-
TGTGCCAGCAGCTTAGGCTCGAGACTAGCGGGAGTCAGCTCCTACGAGCAGTACTTC
CASSLGSRLAGVSSYEQYF
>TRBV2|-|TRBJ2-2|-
TGTGCCAGCAGTGAAGGTCGCAGGGGATACACCGGGGAGCTGTTTTTT
CASSEGRRGYTGELFF
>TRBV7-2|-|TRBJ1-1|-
TGTGCCAGCAGCAAAGATCCGGGACCGACTGTTAATAAAGCTTTCTTT
CASSKDPGPTVNKAFF
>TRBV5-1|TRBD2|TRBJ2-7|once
TGCGCCAGCAGCTTGGGGGGCGGGAGTTCCTACGAGCAGTACTTC
CASSLGGGSSYEQYF
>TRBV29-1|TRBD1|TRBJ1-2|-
TGCAGCGTTGAAGGCCAGACAGGGTCCGGCTACACCTTC
CSVEGQTGSGYTF
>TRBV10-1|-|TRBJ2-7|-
TGCGCCAGCAGTGAGTCGGCGGCCCTCTCCTACGAGCAGTACTTC
CASSESAALSYEQYF
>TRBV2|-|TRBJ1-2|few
TGTGCCAGCAGGTACGACAAGTATGGCTACACCTTC
CASRYDKYGYTF
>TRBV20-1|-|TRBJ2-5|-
TGCAGTGCTGCGGGACGTAGGTCCCAGTACTTC
CSAAGRRSQYF
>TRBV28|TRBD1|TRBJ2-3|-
TGTGCCAGCAGACCGGGACAGGGTACGAATACGCAGTATTTT
CASRPGQGTNTQYF
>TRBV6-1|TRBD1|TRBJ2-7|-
TGTGCCAGCAGACCTCCGGGACAGGGCCCGGGTTGGCAGTACTTC
CASRPPGQGPGWQYF
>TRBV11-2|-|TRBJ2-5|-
TGTGCCAGCAGTCCCGGACTGCAAGAGACCCAGTACTTC
CASSPGLQETQYF
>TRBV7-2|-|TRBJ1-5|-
TGTGCCAGCAGCTTAGATCCCGGGACGAGTCAGCCCCAGCATTTT
CASSLDPGTSQPQHF
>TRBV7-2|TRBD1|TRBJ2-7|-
TGTGCCAGCAGCTTAGGGGGGACAGGGTCCTACGAGCAGTACTTC
CASSLGGTGSYEQYF
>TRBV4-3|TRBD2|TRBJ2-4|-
TGCGCCAGCAGCCAAGGGTGGACTAGCGGGAGGGTTCTAGCCAAAAACATTCAGTACTTC
CASSQGWTSGRVLAKNIQYF
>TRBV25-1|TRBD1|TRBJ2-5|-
TGTGCCAGCAGCCCACCCCCGGAGACAGGGAGAGAGACCCAGTACTTC
CASSPPPETGRETQYF
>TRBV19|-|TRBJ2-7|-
TGTGCCAGTAGCCCCTCTATCACCGGGACAAAGTACTTC
CASSPSITGTKYF
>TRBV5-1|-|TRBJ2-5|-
TGCGCCAGCAGCTTGGCCCCGGGGAGGGGACAGGAGACCCAGTACTTC
CASSLAPGRGQETQYF
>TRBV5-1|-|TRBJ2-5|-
TGCGCCAGCAGCGGCGAAGAGACCCAGTACTTC
CASSGEETQYF
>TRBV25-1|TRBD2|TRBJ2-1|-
TGTGCCAGCAGTCCTCCGGGACTAGCGGGAGACAATGAGCAGTTCTTC
CASSPPGLAGDNEQFF
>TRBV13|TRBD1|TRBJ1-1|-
TGTGCCAGCAGCACCAGACAGGGGGCGAGGACTGAAGCTTTCTTT
CASSTRQGARTEAFF
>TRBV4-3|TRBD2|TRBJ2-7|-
TGCGCCAGCAGCCAAACGACCGGGACTAGCCTCTACGAGCAGTACTTC
CASSQTTGTSLYEQYF
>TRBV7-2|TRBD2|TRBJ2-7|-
TGTGCCAGCAGCTTTTACACTAGCGGGGTAGAGTCCTACGAGCAGTACTTC
CASSFYTSGVESYEQYF
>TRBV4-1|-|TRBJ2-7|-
TGCGCCAGCAGCCAAGATAGCTTCCGTGTGTCCCCCTACGAGCAGTACTTC
CASSQDSFRVSPYEQYF
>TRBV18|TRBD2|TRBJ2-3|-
TGTGCCAGCTCACCGGGACTAGCGGGGATAGGTGGCACAGATACGCAGTATTTT
CASSPGLAGIGGTDTQYF
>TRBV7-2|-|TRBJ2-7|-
TGTGCCAGCAGCCCATCTGAGGGCGAGCAGTACTTC
CASSPSEGEQYF
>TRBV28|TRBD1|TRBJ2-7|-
TGTGCCAGCAGTTTTCAGGACAGGTACGAGCAGTACTTC
CASSFQDRYEQYF
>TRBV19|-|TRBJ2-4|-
TGTGCCAGTAGTATAGGCAGGGTTTCAAGACTAGCCAAAAACATTCAGTACTTC
CASSIGRVSRLAKNIQYF
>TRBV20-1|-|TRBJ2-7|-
TGCAGTGCGCTCAACTACGAGCAGTACTTC
CSALNYEQYF
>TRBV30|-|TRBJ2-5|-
TGTGCCTGGAGAGGACAGATAGCTTCAAGGGACCAGTACTTC
CAWRGQIASRDQYF
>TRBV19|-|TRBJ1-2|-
TGTGCCAGTAGTATAGATTCATCAGGGTTGGTGGACTATGGCTACACCTTC
CASSIDSSGLVDYGYTF
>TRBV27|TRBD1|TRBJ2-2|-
TGTGCCAGCAGTCCCACCTGGACAGGGGCCGGGGAGCTGTTTTTT
CASSPTWTGAGELFF
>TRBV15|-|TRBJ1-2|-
TGTGCCACCAGCAGAGATATACAGGGCGCAAATGGCTACACCTTC
CATSRDIQGANGYTF
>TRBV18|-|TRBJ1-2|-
TGTGCCAGCTCACCCATGCGGGAAGGCTATGGCTACACCTTC
CASSPMREGYGYTF
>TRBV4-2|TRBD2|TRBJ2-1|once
TGTGCCAGCAGCCCGACGTCGGGACTAGCGGATGGGAATGAGCAGTTCTTC
CASSPTSGLADGNEQFF
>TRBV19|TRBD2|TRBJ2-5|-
TGTGCCAGTAGTCTAGCGGGAGGCGCGACCCAGTACTTC
CASSLAGGATQYF
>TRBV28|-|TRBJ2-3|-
TGTGCCAGCATTGGGCTGGATACGCAGTATTTT
CASIGLDTQYF
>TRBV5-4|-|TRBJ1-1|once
TGTGCCAGCAGTTTGGACACAGACACTGAAGCTTTCTTT
CASSLDTDTEAFF
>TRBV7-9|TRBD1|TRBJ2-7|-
TGTGCCAGCAGCCCAAGTAGGACAGGGGGCGCCTACGAGCAGTACTTC
CASSPSRTGGAYEQYF
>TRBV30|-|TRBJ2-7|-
TGTGCCTGGAGTGTGCTAGATTCCCCCTACGAGCAGTACTTC
CAWSVLDSPYEQYF
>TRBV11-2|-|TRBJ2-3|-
TGTGCCAGCAGCTCGGAAGGGTTGGCAGATACGCAGTATTTT
CASSSEGLADTQYF
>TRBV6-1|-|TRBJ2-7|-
TGTGCCAGCGCTTCGGATGTCTACGAGCAGTACTTC
CASASDVYEQYF
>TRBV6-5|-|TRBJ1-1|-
TGTGCCAGCAGTTCCGGGACAACGGTGAACACTGAAGCTTTCTTT
CASSSGTTVNTEAFF
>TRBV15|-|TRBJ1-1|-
TGTGCCACCAGCAGGGGTCCGGACACTGAAGCTTTCTTT
CATSRGPDTEAFF
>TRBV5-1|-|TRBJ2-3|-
TGCGCCAGCAGCTTGGAAGGAGGCACAGATACGCAGTATTTT
CASSLEGGTDTQYF
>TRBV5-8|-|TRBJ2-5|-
TGTGCCAGCAGCTTGCAGCGGGTGGATGGAGAGACCCAGTACTTC
CASSLQRVDGETQYF
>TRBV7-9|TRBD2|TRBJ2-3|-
TGTGCCAGCAGCTCTAGGGCTAGCGGGAGCGCAGATACGCAGTATTTT
CASSSRASGSADTQYF
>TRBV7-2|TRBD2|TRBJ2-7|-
TGTGCCAGCAGCCCATGGGTGGGACTAGCGGGAGAGGAGCAGTACTTC
CASSPWVGLAGEEQYF
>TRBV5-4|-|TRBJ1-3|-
TGTGCCAGCAGCTCGGCCAAACAGGAAAACTCTGGAAACACCATATATTTT
CASSSAKQENSGNTIYF
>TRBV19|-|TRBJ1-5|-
TGTGCCAGTGAAGCAGGGGATGGACAGCCCCAGCATTTT
CASEAGDGQPQHF
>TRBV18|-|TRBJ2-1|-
TGTGCCAGCTCACCCGGTTTGGTGGATGAGCAGTTCTTC
CASSPGLVDEQFF
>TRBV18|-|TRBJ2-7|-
TGTGCCAGCTCATCTTCCAGCTCCTACGAGCAGTACTTC
CASSSSSSYEQYF
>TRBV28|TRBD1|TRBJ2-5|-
TGTGCCAGCAGTCATATAGGGACAGGGCACCCGGGGACCCAGTACTTC
CASSHIGTGHPGTQYF
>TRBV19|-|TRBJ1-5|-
TGTGCCGCGCCTTTTCGGCGGAGCAATCAGCCCCAGCATTTT
CAAPFRRSNQPQHF